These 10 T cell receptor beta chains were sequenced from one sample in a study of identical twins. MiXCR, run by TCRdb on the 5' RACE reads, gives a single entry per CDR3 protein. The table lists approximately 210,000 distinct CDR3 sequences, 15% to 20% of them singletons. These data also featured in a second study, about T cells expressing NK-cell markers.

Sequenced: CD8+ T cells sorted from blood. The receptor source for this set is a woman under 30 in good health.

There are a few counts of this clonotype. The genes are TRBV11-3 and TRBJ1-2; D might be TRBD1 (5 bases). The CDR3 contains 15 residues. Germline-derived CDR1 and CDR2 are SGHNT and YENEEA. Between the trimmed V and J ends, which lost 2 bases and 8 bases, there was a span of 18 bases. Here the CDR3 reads CASSLSALLGDGYTF. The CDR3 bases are TGTGCCAGCAGCTTAAGTGCTTTGTTGGGGGACGGCTACACCTTC.

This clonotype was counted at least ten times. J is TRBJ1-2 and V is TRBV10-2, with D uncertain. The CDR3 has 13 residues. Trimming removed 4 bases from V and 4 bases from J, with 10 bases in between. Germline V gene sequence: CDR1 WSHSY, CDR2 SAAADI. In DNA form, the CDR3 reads TGCGCCAGCAGTGGGCTACGGGGCTATGGCTACACCTTC. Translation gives CASSGLRGYGYTF.

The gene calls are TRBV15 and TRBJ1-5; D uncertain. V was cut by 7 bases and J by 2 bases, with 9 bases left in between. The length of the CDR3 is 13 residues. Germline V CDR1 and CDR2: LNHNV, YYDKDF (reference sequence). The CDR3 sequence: CATNQQGNQPQHF. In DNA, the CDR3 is TGTGCCACCAACCAGCAGGGCAATCAGCCCCAGCATTTT. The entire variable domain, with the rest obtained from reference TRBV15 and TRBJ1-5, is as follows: DAMVIQNPRYQVTQFGKPVTLSCSQTLNHNVMYWYQQKSSQAPKLLFHYYDKDFNNEADTPDNFQSRRPNTSFCFLDIRSPGLGDTAMYLCATNQQGNQPQHFGDGTRLSIL.

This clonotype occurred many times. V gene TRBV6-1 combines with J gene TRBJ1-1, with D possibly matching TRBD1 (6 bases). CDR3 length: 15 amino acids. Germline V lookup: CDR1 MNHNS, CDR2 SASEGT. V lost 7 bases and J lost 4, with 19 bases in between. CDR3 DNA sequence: TGTGCCAGCACCCGACCAACAGGGCTTAGCACTGAAGCTTTCTTT. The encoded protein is CASTRPTGLSTEAFF.

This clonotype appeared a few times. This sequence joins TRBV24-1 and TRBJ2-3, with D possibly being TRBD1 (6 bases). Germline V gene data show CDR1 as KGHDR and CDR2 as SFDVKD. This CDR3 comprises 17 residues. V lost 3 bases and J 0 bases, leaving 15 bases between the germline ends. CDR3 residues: CATSDRPGTTSTDTQYF. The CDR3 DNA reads TGTGCCACCAGTGATCGCCCCGGGACAACGAGCACAGATACGCAGTATTTT.

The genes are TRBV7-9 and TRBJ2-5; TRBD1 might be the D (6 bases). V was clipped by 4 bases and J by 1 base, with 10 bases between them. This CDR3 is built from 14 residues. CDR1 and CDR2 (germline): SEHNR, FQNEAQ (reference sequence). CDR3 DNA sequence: TGTGCCAGCAGCTCTTACAGGGCCCAAGAGACCCAGTACTTC. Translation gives CASSSYRAQETQYF.

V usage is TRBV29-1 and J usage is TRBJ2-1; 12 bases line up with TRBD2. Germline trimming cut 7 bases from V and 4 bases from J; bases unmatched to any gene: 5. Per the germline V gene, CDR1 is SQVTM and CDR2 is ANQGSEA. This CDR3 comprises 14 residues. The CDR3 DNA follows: TGCAGCGCCGCGACTAGCGGGGGATACAATGAGCAGTTCTTC. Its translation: CSAATSGGYNEQFF.

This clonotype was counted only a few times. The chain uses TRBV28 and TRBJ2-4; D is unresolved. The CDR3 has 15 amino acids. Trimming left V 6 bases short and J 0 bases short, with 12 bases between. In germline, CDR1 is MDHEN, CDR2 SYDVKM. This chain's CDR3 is CASSPRVLAKNIQYF. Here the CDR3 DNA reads TGTGCCAGCAGCCCTAGGGTACTAGCCAAAAACATTCAGTACTTC.

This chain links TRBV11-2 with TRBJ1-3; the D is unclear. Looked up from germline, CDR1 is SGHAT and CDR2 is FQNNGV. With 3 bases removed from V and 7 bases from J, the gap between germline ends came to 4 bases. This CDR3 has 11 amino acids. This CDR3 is CASSLVNTIYF. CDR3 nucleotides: TGTGCCAGCAGCTTGGTCAACACCATATATTTT.

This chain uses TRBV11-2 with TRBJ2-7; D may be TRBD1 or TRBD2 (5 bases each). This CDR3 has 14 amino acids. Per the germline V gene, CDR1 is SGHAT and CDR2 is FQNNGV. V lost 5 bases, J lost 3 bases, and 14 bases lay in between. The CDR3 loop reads CASSTASGHYEQYF. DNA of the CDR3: TGTGCCAGCAGCACGGCGTCGGGGCACTACGAGCAGTACTTC.